These 26 T cell receptor beta chains originate from one sample sequenced in a study of blood T cell repertoires in COVID-19. Sequencing was performed with immunoSEQ multiplex PCR; in TCRdb, only in-frame clones are kept and a portion is missing. The table records about 140,000 clones, more than 75% of them present only once. The sample comprised peripheral blood. Receptors originate from a man in his fifties with active COVID-19.

This clone was seen a handful of times. This chain uses TRBV14 with TRBJ2-3, with 7 positions matching TRBD2. The CDR3 extends over 14 amino acids. CDR1 is SGHDN and CDR2 is FVKESK in the germline V gene. V lost 4 bases and J lost 5; bases outside the gene matches: 6. The CDR3 nucleotides are TGTGCCAGCAGCCGGACTAGTCCAAGAGATACGCAGTATTTT. Translating gives CASSRTSPRDTQYF.

The chain links TRBV18 to TRBJ2-1; D might be TRBD2 (6 bases). The length of the CDR3 is 15 residues. The germline CDR1 and CDR2 sequences are KGHSH and LQKENI. V was trimmed by 3 bases and J by 2 bases, leaving 11 bases between them. The DNA for the CDR3 is TGTGCCAGCTCACCGCCTACGGGGGCCTACAATGAGCAGTTCTTC. This sequence encodes CASSPPTGAYNEQFF.

In this sample, this clone turned up a few times. This chain connects TRBV7-3 to TRBJ1-1; D gene ambiguous. The V gene's germline CDR1 is SGHTA and CDR2 FQGTGA. This CDR3 region has 13 residues. Trimming took 5 bases from V and 1 from J, leaving 8 bases between them. CDR3 amino acids: CASSAQENTEAFF. The CDR3 DNA is TGTGCCAGCAGCGCCCAGGAGAACACTGAAGCTTTCTTT.

The rearrangement uses TRBV4-1 and TRBJ1-1; TRBD1 matches at 11 bases. This CDR3 spans 15 amino acids. Trimming took 0 bases from V and 5 from J; bases not matched to a gene: 2. Germline values: CDR1 MGHRA, CDR2 YSYEKL. The CDR3, as DNA: TGCGCCAGCAGCCAAGATAGGGACAGGGGGACTGAAGCTTTCTTT. It specifies CASSQDRDRGTEAFF.

This sequence joins TRBV5-6 and TRBJ1-5, with TRBD1 identical over 7 bases. Germline values: CDR1 SGHDT, CDR2 YYEEEE. CDR3 length: 14 amino acids. The ends lost 3 bases at V and 4 bases at J; junction bases unmatched: 4. In DNA, the CDR3 is TGTGCCAGCAGCTCGGGACAGTCGAATCAGCCCCAGCATTTT. As protein: CASSSGQSNQPQHF.

The chain couples TRBV11-3 to TRBJ2-2; TRBD1 agrees at 7 bases. This CDR3 region has 15 residues. V lost 5 bases, J lost 4 bases, and 7 bases stayed unmatched. Germline V gene sequence: CDR1 SGHNT, CDR2 YENEEA. This CDR3 is CASSLEGASTGELFF. CDR3 in DNA: TGTGCCAGCAGCCTCGAGGGGGCCTCCACCGGGGAGCTGTTTTTT.

The chain uses TRBV5-1 and TRBJ2-1, with 15 bases that match TRBD2. V gave up 4 bases and J gave up 7 bases; unmatched junction bases: 15. CDR3 length: 19 amino acids. The germline gives CDR1 SGHRS, CDR2 YFSETQ. The CDR3 DNA reads as TGCGCCAGCAGCACAAGAACCAGGACTAGCGGGGGGGCCTCTAATGAGCAGTTCTTC. This sequence encodes CASSTRTRTSGGASNEQFF.

CDR3 sequence: CASRGDREPSQQSPFSPPYNEQFF. As DNA, the CDR3 is TGTGCCAGCAGGGGGGACAGGGAGCCTAGCCAGCAAAGCCCTTTCTCCCCCCCCTACAATGAGCAGTTCTTC. V usage is TRBV2 and J usage is TRBJ2-1; TRBD1 matches 9 bases. From germline, CDR1 is SNHLY and CDR2 FYNNEI. Losses at the gene ends were 6 bases for V and 2 bases for J; bases not matched to a gene: 32. The CDR3 has 24 residues.

V gene TRBV9 combines with J gene TRBJ1-6; 8 nucleotides agree with TRBD1. Germline-derived CDR1 and CDR2 are SGDLS and YYNGEE. The CDR3 is 12 amino acids. Unmatched junction bases numbered 5, after V lost 4 bases and J lost 14 bases. The DNA for the CDR3 is TGTGCCAGCAGCAAAGAGGGACAGGCCCTCCACTTT. It specifies CASSKEGQALHF.

The chain combines TRBV6-5 with TRBJ1-2; D perhaps matches TRBD1 (5 bases). The V end was cut by 3 bases, the J end by 6 bases, with 17 bases between. Germline V gene sequence: CDR1 MNHEY, CDR2 SVGAGI. The CDR3 has 15 residues. CDR3: CASSYGNGALDGYTF. CDR3 sequence (DNA): TGTGCCAGCAGTTATGGGAATGGGGCCTTGGATGGCTACACCTTC.

V gene TRBV5-5 combines with J gene TRBJ1-6; 7 bases align to TRBD1. The CDR3 contains 13 residues. The germline V gene has CDR1 SGHKS and CDR2 YYEKEE (reference sequence). The V gene end was trimmed by 1 base and the J gene end by 10 bases; junction bases not matched to a gene: 2. CDR3 sequence (DNA): TGTGCCAGCAGCTTGCAGGGGGGATCACCCCTCCACTTT. Amino acids: CASSLQGGSPLHF. Drawing the rest from reference TRBV5-5 and TRBJ1-6, the complete variable domain is DAGVTQSPTHLIKTRGQQVTLRCSPISGHKSVSWYQQVLGQGPQFIFQYYEKEERGRGNFPDRFSARQFPNYSSELNVNALLLGDSALYLCASSLQGGSPLHFGNGTRLTVT.

The chain joins TRBV3-1 (or the pseudogene TRBV3-2) to TRBJ1-5; unclear D gene. Trimming cost V 1 base and J 7 bases, with 5 bases left between them. This CDR3 region has 12 residues. CDR1 and CDR2 from the germline V gene are LGHDT and YNNKEL (reference sequence). CDR3 region: CASSQGAQPQHF. Written as DNA, the CDR3 is TGTGCCAGCAGCCAAGGGGCCCAGCCCCAGCATTTT.

This clone was observed a handful of times. This chain joins TRBV5-5 and TRBJ2-7, with D perhaps TRBD2 (6 bases). Between the trimmed V and J ends, which lost 4 bases and 3 bases, there was a span of 11 bases. The germline V gene has CDR1 SGHKS and CDR2 YYEKEE (reference sequence). The CDR3 spans 13 residues. The CDR3 region is CASSPGLIYEQYF. The CDR3 DNA sequence: TGTGCCAGCAGCCCGGGACTTATCTACGAGCAGTACTTC.

This chain uses TRBV3-1 (or the pseudogene TRBV3-2) with TRBJ2-5, with TRBD2 matching 10 bases. Germline CDR1 LGHDT, CDR2 YNNKEL (reference sequence). V was pared by 5 bases and J by 3 bases, with 3 bases of the junction left unmatched. The CDR3 extends over 14 amino acids. CDR3 protein: CASSRGLAEETQYF. CDR3 nucleotides: TGTGCCAGCAGCAGAGGACTAGCGGAAGAGACCCAGTACTTC.

The V call is TRBV19, the J call TRBJ1-2; 9 positions agree with TRBD1. The CDR3 extends over 14 amino acids. Germline trimming cut 6 bases from V and 6 bases from J; bases unmatched to any gene: 8. CDR1 LNHDA and CDR2 SQIVND come from the germline V gene (reference sequence). In nucleotides, the CDR3 is TGTGCCAGTAGCTACAAACAGGGGGCTAATGGCTACACCTTC. The encoded protein is CASSYKQGANGYTF.

The gene calls are TRBV19 and TRBJ1-2; no clear D. Germline values: CDR1 LNHDA, CDR2 SQIVND (reference sequence). The CDR3 runs to 14 residues. V lost 6 bases, J lost 0 bases, and 11 bases lay in between. Written as DNA, the CDR3 is TGTGCCAGTAGGTCTGACTCTCCTAACTATGGCTACACCTTC. Encoded protein: CASRSDSPNYGYTF. Based on the CDR3 plus reference TRBV19 and TRBJ1-2, the full variable domain is DGGITQSPKYLFRKEGQNVTLSCEQNLNHDAMYWYRQDPGQGLRLIYYSQIVNDFQKGDIAEGYSVSREKKESFPLTVTSAQKNPTAFYLCASRSDSPNYGYTFGSGTRLTVV.

This CDR3 reads CASSIRQGDYGYTF. The DNA of the CDR3 is TGTGCCAGCAGCATCCGACAGGGGGACTATGGCTACACCTTC. The V call is TRBV9, the J call TRBJ1-2; 9 bases are a match to TRBD1. Trimming at V came to 4 bases and at J to 3 bases, leaving 4 bases not matched to a gene. Germline assignment: CDR1 SGDLS and CDR2 YYNGEE. The CDR3 has 14 residues.

This chain joins TRBV9 and TRBJ2-1; maybe TRBD2 (5 bases). The CDR3 spans 16 residues. The germline V gene encodes CDR1 SGDLS and CDR2 YYNGEE. The V and J ends lost 2 bases and 10 bases respectively, with 22 bases between them. The CDR3 loop reads CASSVEVTGNVGEQFF. In DNA form, the CDR3 reads TGTGCCAGCAGCGTGGAGGTTACCGGGAATGTGGGGGAGCAGTTCTTC.

The chain has TRBV25-1 and TRBJ2-5; possible D gene TRBD1, 5 bases. Looked up from germline, CDR1 is MGHDK and CDR2 is SYGVNS. V lost 3 bases and J 2 bases, leaving 13 bases between the germline ends. The CDR3 is 15 amino acids. CDR3 sequence (DNA): TGTGCCAGCAGTGATCTCTTGCGACAGCAAGAGACCCAGTACTTC. Its protein product is CASSDLLRQQETQYF.

The chain combines TRBV19 with TRBJ2-3, with a weak D call TRBD2 (5 bases). Germline V gene data show CDR1 as LNHDA and CDR2 as SQIVND (reference sequence). The V end lost 6 bases, the J end lost 5 bases, and 12 bases lay between the germline ends. The CDR3 consists of 13 residues. The CDR3 DNA sequence: TGTGCCAGTAGCGCCAATAGCGTAGATACGCAGTATTTT. It yields the protein CASSANSVDTQYF.

V gene TRBV10-3 combines with J gene TRBJ1-3, with D possibly TRBD1 on 5 matching bases. The germline CDR1 and CDR2 sequences are ENHRY and SYGVKD. V gave up 10 bases and J gave up 4 bases, with 20 bases separating them. The length of the CDR3 is 15 residues. CDR3 region: CATSEPRGRGNTIYF. The CDR3, as DNA: TGTGCCACCTCAGAGCCTAGGGGAAGAGGAAACACCATATATTTT.

The V call is TRBV3-1 (or the pseudogene TRBV3-2), the J call TRBJ2-2; no clear D gene. Germline CDR1 is LGHDT and CDR2 is YNNKEL (reference sequence). CDR3 size: 14 residues. V was trimmed by 0 bases and J by 9 bases, leaving 11 bases between them. The CDR3 loop reads CASSQDWANRELFF. In nucleotides, the CDR3 is TGTGCCAGCAGCCAAGACTGGGCTAACAGGGAGCTGTTTTTT.

The chain couples TRBV5-5 to TRBJ2-2, with D perhaps matching TRBD1 (5 bases). The germline V gene encodes CDR1 SGHKS and CDR2 YYEKEE (reference sequence). V lost 2 bases and J lost 6, with 20 bases in between. The CDR3 has 17 residues. CDR3 region: CASSLSVQVLKAGELFF. The CDR3 DNA is TGTGCCAGCAGCTTAAGCGTACAGGTTTTAAAGGCCGGGGAGCTGTTTTTT.

The chain couples TRBV7-9 to TRBJ2-3, with 7 nucleotides matching TRBD2. The V segment lost 1 base and the J segment 4 bases; nucleotides outside the gene matches: 5. The CDR3 has 15 residues. The germline V gene has CDR1 SEHNR and CDR2 FQNEAQ (reference sequence). CDR3 residues: CASSLGTGGADTQYF. CDR3 sequence (DNA): TGTGCCAGCAGCTTAGGAACGGGGGGAGCAGATACGCAGTATTTT.

The chain couples TRBV2 to TRBJ2-2; possible D gene TRBD1, 6 bases. CDR3 length: 14 amino acids. Trimming pared 5 bases from V and 8 bases from J, leaving 15 bases between. Germline lookup yields CDR1 SNHLY and CDR2 FYNNEI. The DNA of the CDR3 is TGTGCCAGCAGTACGACCAGGGGCTTAGGGGAGCTGTTTTTT. This sequence encodes CASSTTRGLGELFF. Full variable domain (remainder filled in from reference TRBV2 and TRBJ2-2): EPEVTQTPSHQVTQMGQEVILRCVPISNHLYFYWYRQILGQKVEFLVSFYNNEISEKSEIFDDQFSVERPDGSNFTLKIRSTKLEDSAMYFCASSTTRGLGELFFGEGSRLTVL.

DNA of the CDR3: TGTGCCAGTAGTATGAGACATCGGGGGGGCTACACCTTC. Encoded protein: CASSMRHRGGYTF. This sequence joins TRBV19 and TRBJ1-2, with D perhaps matching TRBD1 (5 bases). CDR1 is LNHDA, CDR2 SQIVND, per germline (reference sequence). The V and J ends lost 3 bases and 8 bases respectively, with 13 bases between them. The CDR3 contains 13 residues. The entire variable domain, with the rest obtained from reference TRBV19 and TRBJ1-2, is as follows: DGGITQSPKYLFRKEGQNVTLSCEQNLNHDAMYWYRQDPGQGLRLIYYSQIVNDFQKGDIAEGYSVSREKKESFPLTVTSAQKNPTAFYLCASSMRHRGGYTFGSGTRLTVV.